This T cell receptor beta chain appears in the sequencing data of a study of blood T cell repertoires in COVID-19. Across the whole study: The analysed material was cDNA or gDNA that came from T cells, B-cell-depleted T cells, or PBMCs.

Either two negative PCRs, clearance, or symptom resolution qualified Cohort 3 donors as recovered. Clones were read by immunoSEQ multiplex PCR, and TCRdb kept only the in-frame ones, dropping some. The sample carries about 250,000 clones, about four fifths recorded once. CDR1 is SGHVS and CDR2 is FQNEAQ in the germline V gene. CDR3 length: 13 residues. V was pared by 11 bases and J by 7 bases, with 9 bases of the junction left unmatched. The sequencing sample was made of PBMCs or T cells enriched from blood (not recorded which). The rearrangement joins TRBV7-8 to TRBJ1-2; TRBD1 agrees at 11 bases. The clonotype originates from a man aged 45-60 years who had recovered from COVID-19. The CDR3 DNA reads TGTGCCGCGTCCTTAGGGACAGGGGGTGGCTACACCTTC. It yields the protein CAASLGTGGGYTF.